This is a list of T cell receptor beta chains from one sample in a study of radiotherapy plus CTLA-4 blockade in lung cancer. The method was immunoSEQ multiplex PCR; TCRdb's version includes in-frame clones alone and lacks a portion of them. The sample contains more than 75,000 clones, approximately 75% of which appear only once. Material: peripheral blood, obtained from a patient treated with radiotherapy plus ipilimumab. The receptor source for this set is a human donor with non-small cell lung cancer who had a partial response to radiotherapy plus ipilimumab. Some clones in this sample may be carry-over from other donors' samples. Both conserved end residues are part of each CDR3. Each record gives: V gene, J gene, CDR3 length, clone size, D gene, CDR3 protein, CDR3 DNA. A D gene is named only where the DNA matches it firmly. A clone size is listed for some rows: how often the clone was seen (once, few, many), or a class if it is expanded.

TRBV7-9,TRBJ1-1,14,.,.,CASSLLQENTEAFF,TGTGCCAGCAGCTTATTACAGGAGAACACTGAAGCTTTCTTT
TRBV28,TRBJ2-7,15,many,.,CASSLLRVRDHEQYF,TGTGCCAGCAGTCTGCTGAGGGTTCGGGATCACGAGCAGTACTTC
TRBV7-9,TRBJ2-7,15,few,TRBD1,CASTPGQGFSYEQYF,TGCGCCAGCACCCCAGGACAGGGGTTTTCCTACGAGCAGTACTTC
TRBV9,TRBJ1-1,13,once,TRBD1,CASSEQGETEAFF,TGTGCCAGCAGCGAACAGGGGGAGACTGAAGCTTTCTTT
TRBV7-2,TRBJ2-4,14,once,TRBD1,CASSGGTGLPIQYF,TGTGCCAGCAGCGGCGGGACAGGATTACCCATTCAGTACTTC
TRBV30,TRBJ1-5,13,.,.,CAGGSGFSQPQHF,TGTGCCGGGGGGAGCGGATTCAGTCAGCCCCAGCATTTT
TRBV28,TRBJ2-5,15,few,TRBD1,CASRAGTGNQETQYF,TGTGCCAGCAGGGCTGGGACAGGGAACCAAGAGACCCAGTACTTC
TRBV9,TRBJ2-2,14,few,.,CASNRRGYTGELFF,TGTGCCAGCAATCGGCGGGGTTACACCGGGGAGCTGTTTTTT
TRBV5-4,TRBJ2-2,13,.,.,CASSTTNTGELFF,TGTGCCAGCAGCACTACGAACACCGGGGAGCTGTTTTTT
TRBV7-2,TRBJ1-2,14,.,.,CASSLATGSGGYTF,TGTGCCAGCAGCTTAGCAACGGGGTCGGGCGGCTACACCTTC
TRBV19,TRBJ2-3,14,.,.,CASSTSTWQGGQYF,TGTGCCAGTAGTACTTCGACATGGCAGGGTGGTCAGTATTTT
TRBV7-6,TRBJ1-5,14,.,.,CASSFPGEGQPQHF,TGTGCCAGCAGCTTCCCGGGGGAAGGTCAGCCCCAGCATTTT
TRBV5-1,TRBJ2-1,14,.,.,CASSLREAGGEQFF,TGCGCCAGCAGCTTGAGGGAGGCTGGCGGTGAGCAGTTCTTC
TRBV5-6,TRBJ1-3,10,many,.,CARLFHTIYF,TGTGCCAGACTCTTCCACACCATATATTTT
TRBV6-5,TRBJ2-3,15,.,.,CASSYRSPDTDTQYF,TGTGCCAGCAGTTACCGGTCCCCCGACACAGATACGCAGTATTTT
TRBV5-1,TRBJ2-5,16,.,.,CASSLGGGGRLETQYF,TGCGCCAGCAGCTTGGGCGGGGGCGGGAGACTAGAGACCCAGTACTTC
TRBV5-1,TRBJ2-2,16,.,TRBD2,CASRIAGGLNTGELFF,TGCGCCAGCAGGATAGCGGGGGGCCTTAACACCGGGGAGCTGTTTTTT
TRBV7-9,TRBJ2-1,18,.,TRBD2,CASSSVEGGRFSYNEQFF,TGTGCCAGCAGCTCCGTAGAGGGCGGGAGGTTTTCCTACAATGAGCAGTTCTTC
TRBV5-1,TRBJ2-4,15,.,.,CASSSGNLAKNIQYF,TGCGCCAGCAGTTCCGGGAACTTAGCCAAAAACATTCAGTACTTC
TRBV19,TRBJ2-2,16,.,.,CASSMGSGVATGELFF,TGTGCCAGTAGTATGGGGTCAGGGGTTGCCACCGGGGAGCTGTTTTTT
TRBV5-4,TRBJ2-5,13,.,.,CASRAGYQETQYF,TGTGCCAGCAGGGCAGGGTACCAAGAGACCCAGTACTTC
TRBV4-2,TRBJ1-2,13,few,.,CASSQEGGGMDTF,TGTGCCAGCAGCCAAGAAGGTGGCGGGATGGACACCTTC
TRBV28,TRBJ2-7,16,once,TRBD1,CASSLGGQGALNEQYF,TGTGCCAGCAGTTTAGGGGGACAGGGGGCTTTGAACGAGCAGTACTTC
TRBV7-3,TRBJ1-3,15,few,.,CASSLQTGSGNTIYF,TGTGCCAGCAGCTTGCAGACAGGCTCTGGAAACACCATATATTTT
TRBV29-1,TRBJ2-7,12,once,.,CSVLTGSYEQYF,TGCAGCGTGCTGACGGGCTCCTACGAGCAGTACTTC
TRBV10-3,TRBJ1-2,13,.,.,CAISETANYGYTF,TGTGCCATCAGTGAAACCGCGAACTATGGCTACACCTTC
TRBV29-1,TRBJ1-2,11,.,.,CSVAGGYGYTF,TGCAGCGTTGCCGGGGGATATGGCTACACCTTC
TRBV27,TRBJ2-2,14,once,.,CASQTGLDTGELFF,TGTGCCAGCCAGACGGGACTCGATACCGGGGAGCTGTTTTTT
TRBV15,TRBJ2-3,16,.,TRBD1,CATSRPGTGASDTQYF,TGTGCCACCAGCAGACCTGGGACAGGGGCGTCAGATACGCAGTATTTT